This is a list of T cell receptor beta chains from one sample in a study of cytomegalovirus exposure and HLA in healthy donors. TCRdb keeps only in-frame clones here, not all; method: immunoSEQ multiplex PCR. The sample yields approximately 200,000 clones, 65% to 80% seen once. The sequencing sample was made of PBMCs. Receptors were obtained from a man aged 25 to 40 in good health and CMV-seropositive. Each CDR3 is given with its conserved first and last residue. A D gene is named only where the DNA matches it firmly. Some rows have no size entry. The others give once, few or many, or a class for an expanded clone.

clone size: .; V gene: TRBV18; J gene: TRBJ2-5; D gene: TRBD1; CDR3 DNA: TGTGCCAGCTCCCCGGGACAGGGGCAAGAGACCCAGTACTTC; CDR3 protein: CASSPGQGQETQYF
clone size: .; V gene: TRBV20-1; J gene: TRBJ1-1; D gene: .; CDR3 DNA: TGCAGTGTTCAAAACTCATTTGAAGCTTTCTTT; CDR3 protein: CSVQNSFEAFF
clone size: .; V gene: TRBV27; J gene: TRBJ2-5; D gene: TRBD2; CDR3 DNA: TGTGCCAGCGGGCCAACCGGGGGGGAGACCCAGTACTTC; CDR3 protein: CASGPTGGETQYF
clone size: .; V gene: TRBV11-3; J gene: TRBJ2-1; D gene: .; CDR3 DNA: TGTGCCAGCAGCTTAGAGGGAGCCTACAATGAGCAGTTCTTC; CDR3 protein: CASSLEGAYNEQFF
clone size: .; V gene: TRBV5-1; J gene: TRBJ2-5; D gene: .; CDR3 DNA: TGCGCCAGCAGCCCTGCAGGAGGGAGTGGGGAGACCCAGTACTTC; CDR3 protein: CASSPAGGSGETQYF
clone size: .; V gene: TRBV27; J gene: TRBJ2-1; D gene: .; CDR3 DNA: TGTGCCAGCAGGCTCGGACAAAACAATGAGCAGTTCTTC; CDR3 protein: CASRLGQNNEQFF
clone size: .; V gene: TRBV11-2; J gene: TRBJ2-7; D gene: .; CDR3 DNA: TGTGCCAGCAGCTTAGAGCCATACACCTACGAGCAGTACTTC; CDR3 protein: CASSLEPYTYEQYF
clone size: .; V gene: TRBV7-2; J gene: TRBJ1-2; D gene: .; CDR3 DNA: TGTGCCAGCAGCTTAGTGGCAGTAAACTATGGCTACACCTTC; CDR3 protein: CASSLVAVNYGYTF
clone size: .; V gene: TRBV6-5; J gene: TRBJ2-7; D gene: TRBD2; CDR3 DNA: TGTGCCAGCAGTTACTCACTAGCGGGAGCCTTCTACGAGCAGTACTTC; CDR3 protein: CASSYSLAGAFYEQYF
clone size: .; V gene: TRBV6-6; J gene: TRBJ1-1; D gene: .; CDR3 DNA: TGTGCCAGCAGTTACGGGGGGGTAGGGACTGAAGCTTTCTTT; CDR3 protein: CASSYGGVGTEAFF
clone size: .; V gene: TRBV28; J gene: TRBJ2-6; D gene: .; CDR3 DNA: TGTGCCAGCAGTTTTAACTCTGGGGCCAACGTCCTGACTTTC; CDR3 protein: CASSFNSGANVLTF
clone size: .; V gene: TRBV18; J gene: TRBJ1-1; D gene: .; CDR3 DNA: TGTGCCAGCTCCCCCTCCGGGAACACTGAAGCTTTCTTT; CDR3 protein: CASSPSGNTEAFF
clone size: once; V gene: TRBV7-8; J gene: TRBJ2-7; D gene: .; CDR3 DNA: TGTGCCAGCAGCCTAAATGAACAGCGGAGGGCAGGCGAGCAGTACTTC; CDR3 protein: CASSLNEQRRAGEQYF
clone size: .; V gene: TRBV9; J gene: TRBJ2-3; D gene: TRBD2; CDR3 DNA: TGTGCCAGCAGCGTGAGCGGGGGGCCTAGCACAGATACGCAGTATTTT; CDR3 protein: CASSVSGGPSTDTQYF
clone size: .; V gene: TRBV7-9; J gene: TRBJ2-7; D gene: TRBD2; CDR3 DNA: TGTGCCAGCAGCCGCGATCTTTTAGCGGGAGTCTACGAGCAGTACTTC; CDR3 protein: CASSRDLLAGVYEQYF
clone size: few; V gene: TRBV4-1; J gene: TRBJ1-1; D gene: .; CDR3 DNA: TGCGCCAGCAGCCAAGTCGGTCGGGGATCTGAAGCTTTCTTT; CDR3 protein: CASSQVGRGSEAFF
clone size: .; V gene: TRBV28; J gene: TRBJ1-1; D gene: .; CDR3 DNA: TGTGCCAGCAGGCCAGGGGTTACGGGGCTCGCTTTCTTT; CDR3 protein: CASRPGVTGLAFF
clone size: .; V gene: TRBV5-1; J gene: TRBJ1-3; D gene: .; CDR3 DNA: TGCGCCAGCAGCTTGCGGAGGTCGGACGGAAACACCATATATTTT; CDR3 protein: CASSLRRSDGNTIYF
clone size: few; V gene: TRBV15; J gene: TRBJ1-3; D gene: .; CDR3 DNA: TGTGCCACCAGCAGAGAGTCCGTTCTTTCTGGAAACACCATATATTTT; CDR3 protein: CATSRESVLSGNTIYF
clone size: .; V gene: TRBV6-5; J gene: TRBJ2-4; D gene: TRBD1; CDR3 DNA: TGTGCCAGCAGTCGGGGACAGGGAAACATTCAGTACTTC; CDR3 protein: CASSRGQGNIQYF
clone size: .; V gene: TRBV7-9; J gene: TRBJ1-6; D gene: .; CDR3 DNA: TGTGCCAGCAGCTCAAACCGGGGTAACCTAAATTCACCCCTCCACTTT; CDR3 protein: CASSSNRGNLNSPLHF
clone size: few; V gene: TRBV27; J gene: TRBJ1-3; D gene: .; CDR3 DNA: TGTGCCAGCAGTTTGGGAGGAAGGGGAAACACCATATATTTT; CDR3 protein: CASSLGGRGNTIYF
clone size: once; V gene: TRBV2; J gene: TRBJ2-5; D gene: TRBD2; CDR3 DNA: TGTGCCAGCAGGGGGACTAGCCGTGAGACCCAGTACTTC; CDR3 protein: CASRGTSRETQYF